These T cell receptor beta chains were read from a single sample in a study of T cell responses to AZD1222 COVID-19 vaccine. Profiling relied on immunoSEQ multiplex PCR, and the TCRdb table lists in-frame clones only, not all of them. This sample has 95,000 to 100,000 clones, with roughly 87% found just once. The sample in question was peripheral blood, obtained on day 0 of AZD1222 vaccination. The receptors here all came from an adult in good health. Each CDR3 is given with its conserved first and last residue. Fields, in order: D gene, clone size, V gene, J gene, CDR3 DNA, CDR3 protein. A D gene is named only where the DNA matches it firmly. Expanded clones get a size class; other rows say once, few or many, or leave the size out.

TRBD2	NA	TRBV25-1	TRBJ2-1	TGTGCCAGCAGTGACGGAGCTAGCGGGAAAGCTAACAATGAGCAGTTCTTC	CASSDGASGKANNEQFF
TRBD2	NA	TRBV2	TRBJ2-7	TGTGCCAGCAGTGGACATAGCGGGAGGGCCTCTTACGAGCAGTACTTC	CASSGHSGRASYEQYF
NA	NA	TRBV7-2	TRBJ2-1	TGTGCCAGCAGCGGGGGGGCGACAGGGTTATGGGGTGAGCAGTTCTTC	CASSGGATGLWGEQFF
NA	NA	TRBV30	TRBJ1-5	TGTGCCTGGACGCACGGAACCAATCAGCCCCAGCATTTT	CAWTHGTNQPQHF
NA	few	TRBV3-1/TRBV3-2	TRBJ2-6	TGTGCCAGCAGCCAAGTTTGGGGCTCTGGGGCCAACGTCCTGACTTTC	CASSQVWGSGANVLTF
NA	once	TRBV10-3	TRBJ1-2	TGTGCCATCACCGAAGTGGGGCTAGGCTACACCTTC	CAITEVGLGYTF
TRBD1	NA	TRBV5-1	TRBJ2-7	TGCGCCAGCACCCCGACGACAGGGTTTGACGAGCAGTACTTC	CASTPTTGFDEQYF
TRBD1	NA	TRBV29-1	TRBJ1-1	TGCAGCGCCCGGACAGGGGGGAACACTGAAGCTTTCTTT	CSARTGGNTEAFF
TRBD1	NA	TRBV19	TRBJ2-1	TGTGCCAGTATACCGGGACAGGGGCCGGGTGAGCAGTTCTTC	CASIPGQGPGEQFF
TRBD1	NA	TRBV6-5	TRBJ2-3	TGTGCCAGCAGTTTACAGGGGTACCGCACAGATACGCAGTATTTT	CASSLQGYRTDTQYF
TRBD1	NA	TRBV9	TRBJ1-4	TGTGCCAGCAGCCAAGGGACAGGGAGAAGTGAAAAACTGTTTTTT	CASSQGTGRSEKLFF
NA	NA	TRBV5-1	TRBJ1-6	TGCGCCAGCAGCTTGCGGGGGGACTATAATTCACCCCTCCACTTT	CASSLRGDYNSPLHF
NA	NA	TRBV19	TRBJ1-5	TGTGCCAGTAGTATAGAGGGGGCTAGCAATCAGCCCCAGCATTTT	CASSIEGASNQPQHF
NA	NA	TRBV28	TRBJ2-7	TGTGCCAGCGCGGAGACCCCTCGGAGAGAGCAGTACTTC	CASAETPRREQYF
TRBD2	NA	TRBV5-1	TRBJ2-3	TGCGCCAGCACCCTGGGACTAGCGGGAGGGTCAGATACGCAGTATTTT	CASTLGLAGGSDTQYF
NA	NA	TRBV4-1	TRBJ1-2	TGCGCCAGCAGCCAACGCGCAACCGCTATTAACTATGGCTACACCTTC	CASSQRATAINYGYTF
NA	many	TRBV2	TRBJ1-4	TGTGCCAGCCGAGTTGAAAAACTGTTTTTT	CASRVEKLFF
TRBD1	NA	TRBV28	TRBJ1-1	TGTGCCAGCAGTTTGGGGGGGACAGGGAAAACTGAAGCTTTCTTT	CASSLGGTGKTEAFF
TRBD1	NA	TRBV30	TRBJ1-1	TGTGCCTGGATTAACAGGGGAACCACTGAAGCTTTCTTT	CAWINRGTTEAFF
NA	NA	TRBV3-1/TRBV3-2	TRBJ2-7	TGTGCCAGCAGCCAAGATATCGCTTCCTACGAGCAGTACTTC	CASSQDIASYEQYF
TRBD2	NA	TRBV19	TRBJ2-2	TGTGCCAGTAGTATTTGGGCTAGCGGGAGCACCGGGGAGCTGTTTTTT	CASSIWASGSTGELFF
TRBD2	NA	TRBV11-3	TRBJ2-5	TGTGCCAGCAGCTCCCACAGCGGGAGGGCCGGAGAGACCCAGTACTTC	CASSSHSGRAGETQYF
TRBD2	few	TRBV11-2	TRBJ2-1	TGTGCCAGCCGCTCTAGCGGGAGTAGTAGGGATGAGCAGTTCTTC	CASRSSGSSRDEQFF
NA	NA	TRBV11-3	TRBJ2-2	TGTGCCAGCAGCGGTAGCGGATCGAACACCGGGGAGCTGTTTTTT	CASSGSGSNTGELFF